The following is a TCR beta chain sequence with its context. What it recognizes is unknown. The data were taken from a study of T cell responses to AZD1222 COVID-19 vaccine. The protocol was immunoSEQ multiplex PCR, while the TCRdb copy is restricted to in-frame clones and leaves out a portion. The data contain about 130,000 clones, more than 75% of them seen just once; the ten biggest clones take up 4.1%. Points from the study as a whole: CD4 TCRs linked to vaccination spanned spike, dominating at 160-218 and 743-854. Donors were chiefly white British, with a greater number of females, and clonal diversity was perhaps underestimated.

There are 16 residues in the CDR3. Germline CDR1 MNHNS, CDR2 SASEGT. Trimming stripped 2 bases from V and 0 bases from J, with 10 bases between. The V gene is TRBV6-1, the J gene TRBJ1-4, with D maybe TRBD1 (5 bases). Sequenced here: peripheral blood, sampled on day 0 of AZD1222 vaccination. This clonotype was sampled from an adult in good health. The CDR3 is CASSEFTGTTNEKLFF. CDR3 nucleotide sequence: TGTGCCAGCAGTGAATTTACAGGAACAACTAATGAAAAACTGTTTTTT.